These 8 T cell receptor beta chains were all obtained from the same sample, sequenced in a study of blood T cell repertoires in COVID-19. The data were produced by immunoSEQ multiplex PCR, yet TCRdb's version contains in-frame clones alone and is incomplete. Of a few hundred thousand clones in the sample, 70% to 90% were seen once. The sequenced sample was peripheral blood. The source of these receptors is a woman between 50 and 59 years old with COVID-19, enrolled during active disease.

This clone was seen a handful of times. The chain combines TRBV9 with TRBJ1-2; perhaps TRBD1 as D (5 bases). The CDR3 covers 15 residues. The V gene lost 3 bases and the J gene lost 0 bases, with 12 bases spanning the gap. Germline CDR1 is SGDLS and CDR2 is YYNGEE. The CDR3 nucleotides read TGTGCCAGCAGCGCCGACAGAAGAGCTAACTATGGCTACACCTTC. Amino acid sequence: CASSADRRANYGYTF.

The chain has TRBV30 and TRBJ1-2; D unresolved. The CDR3 is made up of 13 amino acids. The V end was cut by 6 bases, the J end by 0 bases, with 11 bases between. CDR1 and CDR2 from the germline V gene are GTSNPN and SVGIG (reference sequence). In nucleotides, the CDR3 is TGTGCCTGCATGAGGAGACCTAACTATGGCTACACCTTC. It is translated as CACMRRPNYGYTF.

The rearrangement uses TRBV18 and TRBJ1-4, with TRBD1 matching 8 bases. The CDR3 consists of 15 residues. V was clipped by 5 bases and J by 2 bases; unmatched bases: 4. In germline, CDR1 is KGHSH, CDR2 LQKENI. CDR3 sequence (DNA): TGTGCCAGCTCAGCAGACAGGGGCACTAATGAAAAACTGTTTTTT. Protein product: CASSADRGTNEKLFF.

The chain joins TRBV24-1 to TRBJ1-2; 9 nucleotides match TRBD1. The germline V gene encodes CDR1 KGHDR and CDR2 SFDVKD. There are 15 residues in the CDR3. The V and J ends lost 2 bases and 8 bases, in that order; junction bases with no gene match: 8. The CDR3 region has the DNA TGTGCCACCAGTGATTCGGGGACAGGGACCGCAGGCTACACCTTC. It is translated as CATSDSGTGTAGYTF.

This chain joins TRBV11-2 and TRBJ1-1; D possibly corresponds to TRBD1 (5 bases). In germline, CDR1 is SGHAT, CDR2 FQNNGV. The ends were cut back, 3 bases at V and 5 bases at J, with 13 bases in the middle. The CDR3 totals 14 residues. The CDR3 DNA follows: TGTGCCAGCAGCTTGGCAGGGTTAAGGACTGAAGCTTTCTTT. Residues: CASSLAGLRTEAFF.

The gene calls are TRBV29-1 and TRBJ1-1; D is undetermined. Trimming took off 6 bases at V and 4 bases at J, with 15 bases between the two ends. The germline gives CDR1 SQVTM, CDR2 ANQGSEA. The CDR3 extends over 13 amino acids. The CDR3 here is CSVGIARGTEAFF. The CDR3 DNA follows: TGCAGCGTAGGAATTGCCCGGGGCACTGAAGCTTTCTTT. Supplemented by reference TRBV29-1 and TRBJ1-1, the full variable domain reads SAVISQKPSRDICQRGTSLTIQCQVDSQVTMMFWYRQQPGQSLTLIATANQGSEATYESGFVIDKFPISRPNLTFSTLTVSNMSPEDSSIYLCSVGIARGTEAFFGQGTRLTVV.

The chain uses TRBV5-1 and TRBJ2-3; tentatively, D is TRBD1 (5 bases). From germline, CDR1 is SGHRS and CDR2 YFSETQ. The CDR3 is made up of 14 amino acids. Trimming left V 4 bases short and J 5 bases short, with 14 bases between. The DNA of the CDR3 is TGCGCCAGCAGCCGAGGTAGGGGTTTAGATACGCAGTATTTT. It specifies CASSRGRGLDTQYF.

At least ten counts were recorded for this clone. The chain carries TRBV21-1 and TRBJ1-4; the table's TRBD1 call for D was not verified on the DNA. TRBV21-1 is listed as a pseudogene. This CDR3 region has 18 residues. Here the CDR3 reads CASSKHRTGHPTNEKLFF. In nucleotides, the CDR3 is TGTGCCAGCAGCAAACATAGGACAGGGCACCCAACTAATGAAAAACTGTTTTTT.